One and the same sample provided the 2 T cell receptor beta chains below, sequenced in a study of identical twins. In TCRdb, the 5' RACE reads were re-called with MiXCR into one record per CDR3 protein. The table has roughly 250,000 distinct CDR3 sequences, roughly 13% seen once. Sequences were obtained from memory (CD45RO+) T cells sorted from blood. These receptors all come from a young woman in good health.

V and J are TRBV20-1 and TRBJ2-7; TRBD2 matches 8 bases. This CDR3 has 12 residues. CDR1 DFQATT and CDR2 SNEGSKA come from the germline V gene (reference sequence). The ends lost 6 bases at V and 9 bases at J; junction bases unmatched: 10. CDR3 protein: CSAPGMAGGQYF. CDR3 nucleotides: TGCAGTGCCCCGGGGATGGCGGGGGGGCAGTACTTC.

This clonotype was observed a handful of times. The genes are TRBV7-8 and TRBJ2-7; TRBD2 might be the D (5 bases). Between the trimmed V and J ends, which lost 0 bases and 3 bases, there was a span of 6 bases. The germline gives CDR1 SGHVS, CDR2 FQNEAQ. The CDR3 consists of 13 residues. The CDR3 loop reads CASSLAADYEQYF. The DNA of the CDR3 is TGTGCCAGCAGCTTAGCAGCGGACTACGAGCAGTACTTC.